Below are 23 T cell receptor beta chains sequenced from a single sample in a study of PD-1 blockade in mismatch repair-deficient tumors. The repertoire was sequenced with immunoSEQ multiplex PCR; TCRdb's copy has only in-frame clones and lacks some. This table holds approximately 80,000 clones, approximately 78% found once. The sequencing used peripheral blood, collected 44 weeks after starting pembrolizumab. The receptors were sampled from an adult with mismatch repair-deficient cancer.

J is TRBJ2-2 and V is TRBV5-1, with 8 bases matching TRBD2. The CDR3 totals 15 residues. Trimming at V came to 4 bases and at J to 4 bases, leaving 6 bases not matched to a gene. CDR1 and CDR2 (germline): SGHRS, YFSETQ. The CDR3 DNA sequence: TGCGCCAGCAGCCCCCGGGAGGGTTCCACCGGGGAGCTGTTTTTT. It codes for CASSPREGSTGELFF.

The chain carries TRBV29-1 and TRBJ2-3; 13 bases align to TRBD2. J lost 3 bases, V lost 7 bases, and 16 bases had no gene match. This CDR3 region has 18 residues. Germline V gives CDR1 SQVTM, CDR2 ANQGSEA. The CDR3 nucleotides are TGCAGCGCCGAAGGACTAGCGGGAGACCTACCTTTAACAGATACGCAGTATTTT. Translated: CSAEGLAGDLPLTDTQYF.

The CDR3 spells CASSIDATGTETQYF. The CDR3 DNA sequence: TGTGCCAGTAGTATCGACGCGACAGGGACAGAGACCCAGTACTTC. V gene TRBV19 combines with J gene TRBJ2-5, with 7 bases matching TRBD1. The length of the CDR3 is 15 residues. The J segment lost 4 bases and the V segment lost 3 bases, leaving 8 bases of the junction unmatched. Germline V lookup: CDR1 LNHDA, CDR2 SQIVND (reference sequence).

The V and J genes are TRBV6-5 and TRBJ2-7; no firm D call. Germline CDR1 MNHEY, CDR2 SVGAGI. V lost 6 bases to trimming and J lost 1 base, with 4 bases between them. The CDR3 runs 11 residues. CDR3 in amino acids: CASRASYEQYF. CDR3 sequence (DNA): TGTGCCAGCAGGGCATCCTACGAGCAGTACTTC.

The chain has TRBV6-5 and TRBJ1-1; D call uncertain. Trimming stripped 6 bases from V and 4 bases from J, with 15 bases between. The germline CDR1 and CDR2 sequences are MNHEY and SVGAGI. The CDR3 consists of 14 residues. CDR3 region: CASSLGYTATEAFF. The CDR3 DNA is TGTGCCAGCAGCCTCGGTTATACGGCCACTGAAGCTTTCTTT.

V and J are TRBV11-2 and TRBJ2-7; D not resolved. CDR3 length: 12 amino acids. Germline V gene data show CDR1 as SGHAT and CDR2 as FQNNGV. Trimming stripped 2 bases from V and 6 bases from J, with 8 bases between. CDR3 in amino acids: CASSLPLIEQYF. The DNA for the CDR3 is TGTGCCAGCAGCTTACCCCTGATCGAGCAGTACTTC.

The chain couples TRBV6-6 to TRBJ1-3, with a tentative D call TRBD1 (5 bases). Germline V gene sequence: CDR1 MNHNY, CDR2 SVGAGI (reference sequence). Trimming shortened V by 10 bases and J by 1 base, and 14 bases separated the two germline ends. The CDR3 runs to 14 residues. The CDR3 loop reads CATIIAGSGNTIYF. The CDR3 bases are TGTGCCACCATTATTGCAGGGTCTGGAAACACCATATATTTT.

The chain has TRBV11-2 and TRBJ2-1, with 8 bases identical to TRBD1. The CDR3 contains 14 residues. V shed 4 bases, J shed 5 bases, and the junction held 4 bases outside the gene matches. Per the germline V gene, CDR1 is SGHAT and CDR2 is FQNNGV. The CDR3 DNA reads TGTGCCAGCAGCTCGATGACAGGGGACAATGAGCAGTTCTTC. Protein sequence: CASSSMTGDNEQFF.

The chain carries TRBV4-2 and TRBJ2-5; 8 nucleotides match TRBD2. The CDR3 length is 15 residues. V lost 2 bases to trimming and J lost 4 bases; unmatched junction nucleotides: 6. Looked up from germline, CDR1 is LGHNA and CDR2 is YNFKEQ. CDR3 bases: TGTGCCAGCAGCCAAAATAGTCTAGCGGGAGAGACCCAGTACTTC. It is translated as CASSQNSLAGETQYF.

The chain couples TRBV29-1 to TRBJ1-2; 10 bases fit TRBD1. J was trimmed by 7 bases and V by 7 bases; bases with no gene match: 6. Germline V CDR1 and CDR2: SQVTM, ANQGSEA. The CDR3 runs to 12 residues. CDR3 in amino acids: CSDRQGASGYTF. As DNA, the CDR3 is TGCAGCGATCGACAGGGGGCGTCTGGCTACACCTTC. The whole variable domain, remainder taken from reference TRBV29-1 and TRBJ1-2, is SAVISQKPSRDICQRGTSLTIQCQVDSQVTMMFWYRQQPGQSLTLIATANQGSEATYESGFVIDKFPISRPNLTFSTLTVSNMSPEDSSIYLCSDRQGASGYTFGSGTRLTVV.

The genes are TRBV2 and TRBJ2-3; no firm D call. Trimming removed 7 bases from V and 6 bases from J, with 17 bases in between. CDR1 is SNHLY, CDR2 FYNNEI, per germline. This CDR3 has 14 residues. CDR3 sequence reads: CASTRTQSSDTQYF. For the CDR3, the DNA is TGTGCCAGCACACGGACGCAGTCCTCGGATACGCAGTATTTT.

Comment on this clone: This sample includes further DNA sequences coding for the same CDR3. The chain couples TRBV18 to TRBJ1-2, with no clear D. Looked up from germline, CDR1 is KGHSH and CDR2 is LQKENI. The ends were cut back, 1 base at V and 8 bases at J, with 17 bases in the middle. CDR3 length: 15 residues. CDR3 residues: CASSPQLLGSWGYTF. The CDR3 DNA is TGTGCCAGCTCACCACAGCTCTTAGGGTCTTGGGGCTACACCTTC.

This clone was seen ten or more times. This CDR3 reads CASSLGGQGHQPQHF. The CDR3 DNA sequence: TGTGCCAGCAGCTTAGGGGGACAGGGCCACCAGCCCCAGCATTTT. The chain has TRBV7-2 and TRBJ1-5, with TRBD1 matching over 9 bases. Looked up from germline, CDR1 is SGHTA and CDR2 is FQGNSA. Losses at the gene ends were 1 base for V and 7 bases for J; bases not matched to a gene: 5. The CDR3 is made up of 15 amino acids.

This clone was recorded only once. The chain has TRBV9 and TRBJ2-2, with D unclear. CDR3 length: 16 amino acids. From germline, CDR1 is SGDLS and CDR2 YYNGEE. V was clipped by 3 bases and J by 2 bases, with 14 bases between them. CDR3: CASSARRRSNTGELFF. As DNA, the CDR3 is TGTGCCAGCAGCGCAAGGCGTCGGTCCAACACCGGGGAGCTGTTTTTT.

With respect to this clone: The germline gene is not matched at one end of the junction; a read error may be the cause. The chain recombines TRBV7-7 with TRBJ2-1, with 14 bases identical to TRBD2. CDR1 and CDR2 (germline): SSHAT, FNYEAQ (reference sequence). The CDR3 length is 16 residues. The CDR3 is CASSKGLAGVGNEQFF. In DNA, the CDR3 is TGTGCTAGCAGCAAGGGACTAGCGGGAGTCGGGAATGAGCAGTTCTTC.

J is TRBJ1-2 and V is TRBV7-3; no firm D call. Germline lookup yields CDR1 SGHTA and CDR2 FQGTGA. The CDR3 extends over 13 amino acids. V lost 5 bases and J 8 bases, leaving 15 bases between the germline ends. The CDR3 nucleotides are TGTGCCAGCAGCCACGGTTCGGGTTTCGGCTACACCTTC. It encodes CASSHGSGFGYTF.

The chain carries TRBV9 and TRBJ2-7; 8 bases fit TRBD1. CDR1 is SGDLS and CDR2 is YYNGEE in the germline V gene. The CDR3 is 16 residues long. The V and J ends lost 0 bases and 1 base, in that order; junction bases with no gene match: 6. CDR3 nucleotide sequence: TGTGCCAGCAGCGTAGCATCAGGGGGCGCTTCCTACGAGCAGTACTTC. This translates into CASSVASGGASYEQYF.

To note about this clone: At one boundary the junction diverges from the germline segment, which might be a read error. This chain uses TRBV7-2 with TRBJ1-5, with D perhaps matching TRBD1 (6 bases). This CDR3 has 15 residues. Germline V gene sequence: CDR1 SGHTA, CDR2 FQGNSA. The CDR3 reads CASSPQLGGNQPQHF. The DNA of the CDR3 is TGTGCCAGCAGCCCACAGCTAGGGGGTAATCAACCCCAGCATTTT.

J is TRBJ2-3 and V is TRBV7-8, with 11 bases lining up with TRBD2. V shed 1 base, J shed 3 bases, and the junction held 3 bases outside the gene matches. The CDR3 is made up of 16 amino acids. CDR1 and CDR2 (germline): SGHVS, FQNEAQ. The CDR3 DNA follows: TGTGCCAGCAGCTTAGAACTAGCGGGAGATACAGATACGCAGTATTTT. Translation: CASSLELAGDTDTQYF.

In this sample, this clone turned up once. The V call is TRBV19, the J call TRBJ1-3; TRBD1 matches 10 bases. Germline V gene sequence: CDR1 LNHDA, CDR2 SQIVND (reference sequence). The CDR3 extends over 17 amino acids. Trimming took 0 bases from V and 4 from J; bases not matched to a gene: 6. CDR3 region: CASSIDRDRGVGNTIYF. The DNA for the CDR3 is TGTGCCAGTAGTATAGACCGGGACAGGGGAGTAGGAAACACCATATATTTT.

This sequence joins TRBV6-5 and TRBJ1-1, with D perhaps TRBD1 (5 bases). Trimming took off 5 bases at V and 1 base at J, with 14 bases between the two ends. Germline V gene sequence: CDR1 MNHEY, CDR2 SVGAGI. CDR3 length: 15 amino acids. CDR3 coding DNA: TGTGCCAGCAGTGGCCCGGACAACTGGAACACTGAAGCTTTCTTT. Translated, it gives CASSGPDNWNTEAFF.

The V call is TRBV11-3, the J call TRBJ2-7; D not certain. The length of the CDR3 is 12 residues. V lost 5 bases, J lost 3 bases, and 8 bases lay in between. Germline lookup yields CDR1 SGHNT and CDR2 YENEEA. In DNA form, the CDR3 reads TGTGCCAGCAGCCAGGATTACTACGAGCAGTACTTC. Protein: CASSQDYYEQYF.

For this clone: The junction departs from the called germline gene at one end, perhaps through a read error. This chain uses TRBV5-4 with TRBJ2-5; D is unresolved. Germline-derived CDR1 and CDR2 are SGHNT and YYREEE (reference sequence). This CDR3 comprises 13 residues. Written as DNA, the CDR3 is TGCGCCAGCAGCCAAGGGATGGGAGAGACCCAGTACTTC. Its translation: CASSQGMGETQYF.